This T cell receptor beta chain was sequenced for a study of cytomegalovirus exposure and HLA in healthy donors. Both 60 Vbeta primers and 13 Jbeta primers went into the PCR. The data were produced by immunoSEQ multiplex PCR, yet TCRdb's version contains in-frame clones alone and is incomplete. The top ten clones hold roughly 5.6% of a sample with approximately 37,000 clones, 80% of them seen once. The CDR3 totals 11 residues. V lost 9 bases to trimming and J lost 7 bases, with 12 bases between them. Germline V gene data show CDR1 as SGDLS and CDR2 as YYNGEE. The sequence came from a male donor in good health and CMV-seronegative. The sample taken for sequencing was PBMCs. The chain employs TRBV9 and TRBJ2-3; D call uncertain. The CDR3 loop is CATEEEYTQYF. CDR3 sequence (DNA): TGTGCCACCGAAGAGGAGTATACGCAGTATTTT.